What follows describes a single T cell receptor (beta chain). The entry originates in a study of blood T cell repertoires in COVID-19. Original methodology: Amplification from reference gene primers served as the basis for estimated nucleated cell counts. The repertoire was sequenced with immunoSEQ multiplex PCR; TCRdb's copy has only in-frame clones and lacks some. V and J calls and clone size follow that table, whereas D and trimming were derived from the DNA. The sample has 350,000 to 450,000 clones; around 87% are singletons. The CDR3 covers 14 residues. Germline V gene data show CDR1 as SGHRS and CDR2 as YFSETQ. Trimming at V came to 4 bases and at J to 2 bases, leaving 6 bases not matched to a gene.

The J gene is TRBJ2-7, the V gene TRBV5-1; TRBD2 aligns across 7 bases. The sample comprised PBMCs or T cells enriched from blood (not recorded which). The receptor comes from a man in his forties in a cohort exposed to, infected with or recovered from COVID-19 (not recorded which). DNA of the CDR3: TGCGCCAGCAGCAGGGAGGGATCCACCTACGAGCAGTACTTC. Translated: CASSREGSTYEQYF.